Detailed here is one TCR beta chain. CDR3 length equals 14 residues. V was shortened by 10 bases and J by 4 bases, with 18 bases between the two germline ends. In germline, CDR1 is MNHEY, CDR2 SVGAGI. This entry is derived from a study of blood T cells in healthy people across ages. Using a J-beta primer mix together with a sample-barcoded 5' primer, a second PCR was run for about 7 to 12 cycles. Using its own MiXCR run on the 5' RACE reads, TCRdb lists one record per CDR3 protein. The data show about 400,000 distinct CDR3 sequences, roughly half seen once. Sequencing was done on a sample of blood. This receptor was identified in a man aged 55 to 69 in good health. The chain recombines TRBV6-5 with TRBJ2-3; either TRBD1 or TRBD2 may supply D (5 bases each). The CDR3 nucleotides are TGTGCCACCCGTCCGGGACCAGGACCAGATACGCAGTATTTT. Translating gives CATRPGPGPDTQYF.